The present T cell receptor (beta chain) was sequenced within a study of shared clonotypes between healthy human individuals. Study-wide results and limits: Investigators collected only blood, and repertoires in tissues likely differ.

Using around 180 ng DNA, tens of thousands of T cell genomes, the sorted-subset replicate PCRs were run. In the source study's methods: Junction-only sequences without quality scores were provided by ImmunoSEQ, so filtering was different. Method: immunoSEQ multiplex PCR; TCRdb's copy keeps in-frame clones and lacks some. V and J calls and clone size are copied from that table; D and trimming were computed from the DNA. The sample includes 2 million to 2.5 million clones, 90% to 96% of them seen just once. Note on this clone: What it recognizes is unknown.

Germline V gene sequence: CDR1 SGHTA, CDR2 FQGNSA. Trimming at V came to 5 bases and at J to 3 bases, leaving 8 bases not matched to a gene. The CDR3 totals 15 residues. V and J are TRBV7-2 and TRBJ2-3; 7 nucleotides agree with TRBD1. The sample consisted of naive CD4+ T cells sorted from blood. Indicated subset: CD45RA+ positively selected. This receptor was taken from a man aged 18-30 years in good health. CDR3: CASSTPGQKTDTQYF. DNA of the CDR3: TGTGCCAGCAGCACTCCGGGACAGAAGACAGATACGCAGTATTTT.